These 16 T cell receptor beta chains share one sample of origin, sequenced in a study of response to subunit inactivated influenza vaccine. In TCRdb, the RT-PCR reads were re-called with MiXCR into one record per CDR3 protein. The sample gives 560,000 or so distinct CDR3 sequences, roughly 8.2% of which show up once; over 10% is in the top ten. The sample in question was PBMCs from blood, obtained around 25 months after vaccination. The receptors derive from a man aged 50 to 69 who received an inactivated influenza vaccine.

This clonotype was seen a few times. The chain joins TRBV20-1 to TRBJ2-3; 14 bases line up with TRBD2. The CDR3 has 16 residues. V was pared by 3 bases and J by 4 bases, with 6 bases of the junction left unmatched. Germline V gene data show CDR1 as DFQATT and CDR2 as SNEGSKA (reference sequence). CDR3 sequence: CSARTSGRAGADTQYF. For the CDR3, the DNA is TGCAGTGCTAGGACTAGCGGGAGGGCCGGAGCAGATACGCAGTATTTT.

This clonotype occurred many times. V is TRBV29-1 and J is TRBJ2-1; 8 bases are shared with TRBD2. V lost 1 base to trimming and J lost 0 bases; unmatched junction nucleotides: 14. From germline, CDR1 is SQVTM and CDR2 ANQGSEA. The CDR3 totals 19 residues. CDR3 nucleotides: TGCAGCGTTGAAGGGGTATCGGCACTAGCGGTTAGCTCCTACAATGAGCAGTTCTTC. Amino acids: CSVEGVSALAVSSYNEQFF.

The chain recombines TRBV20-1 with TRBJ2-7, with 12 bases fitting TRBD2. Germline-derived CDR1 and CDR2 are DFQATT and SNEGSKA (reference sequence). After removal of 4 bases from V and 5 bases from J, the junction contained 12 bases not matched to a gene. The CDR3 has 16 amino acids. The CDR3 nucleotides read TGCAGTGCTAAGAAATTTCGCCGGACTAGCGGGAACGAGCAGTACTTC. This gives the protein CSAKKFRRTSGNEQYF.

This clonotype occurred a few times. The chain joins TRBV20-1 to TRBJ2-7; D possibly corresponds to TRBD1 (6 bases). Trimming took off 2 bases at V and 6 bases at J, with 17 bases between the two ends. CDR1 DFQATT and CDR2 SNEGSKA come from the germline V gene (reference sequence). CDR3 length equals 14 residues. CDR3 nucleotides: TGCAGTGCTAGATCGGCAGGGGTTCAGAGCGAGCAGTACTTC. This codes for CSARSAGVQSEQYF.

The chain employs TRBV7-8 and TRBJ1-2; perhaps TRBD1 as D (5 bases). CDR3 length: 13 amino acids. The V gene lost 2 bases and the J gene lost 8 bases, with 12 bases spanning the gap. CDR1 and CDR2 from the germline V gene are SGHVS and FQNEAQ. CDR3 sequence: CASSLIQGRGYTF. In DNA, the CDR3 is TGTGCCAGCAGCTTAATCCAGGGACGGGGCTACACCTTC.

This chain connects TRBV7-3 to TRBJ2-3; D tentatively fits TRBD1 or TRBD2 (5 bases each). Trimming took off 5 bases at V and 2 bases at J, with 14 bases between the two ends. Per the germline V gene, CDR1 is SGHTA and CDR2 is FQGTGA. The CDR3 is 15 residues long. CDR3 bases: TGTGCCAGCAGCAGAACCGGGACCACCACAGATACGCAGTATTTT. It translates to CASSRTGTTTDTQYF. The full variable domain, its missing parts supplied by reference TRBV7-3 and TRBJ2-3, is GAGVSQTPSNKVTEKGKYVELRCDPISGHTALYWYRQSLGQGPEFLIYFQGTGAADDSGLPNDRFFAVRPEGSVSTLKIQRTERGDSAVYLCASSRTGTTTDTQYFGPGTRLTVL.

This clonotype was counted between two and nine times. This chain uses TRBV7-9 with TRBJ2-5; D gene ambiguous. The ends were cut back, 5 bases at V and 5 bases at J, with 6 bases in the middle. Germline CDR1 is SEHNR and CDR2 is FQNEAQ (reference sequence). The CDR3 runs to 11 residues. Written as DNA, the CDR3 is TGTGCCAGCAGCCGCACTGAGACCCAGTACTTC. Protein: CASSRTETQYF.

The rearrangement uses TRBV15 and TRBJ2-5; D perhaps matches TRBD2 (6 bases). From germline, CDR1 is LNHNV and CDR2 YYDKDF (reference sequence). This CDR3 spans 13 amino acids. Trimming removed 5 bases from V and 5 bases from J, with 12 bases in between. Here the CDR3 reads CATSPGGRETQYF. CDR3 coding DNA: TGTGCCACCAGCCCCGGGGGTCGGGAGACCCAGTACTTC.

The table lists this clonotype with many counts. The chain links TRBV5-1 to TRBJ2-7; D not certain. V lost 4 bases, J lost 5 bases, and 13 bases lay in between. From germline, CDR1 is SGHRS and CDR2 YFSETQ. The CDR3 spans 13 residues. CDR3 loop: CASSLPMAHEQYF. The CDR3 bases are TGCGCCAGCAGCCTCCCTATGGCCCACGAGCAGTACTTC.

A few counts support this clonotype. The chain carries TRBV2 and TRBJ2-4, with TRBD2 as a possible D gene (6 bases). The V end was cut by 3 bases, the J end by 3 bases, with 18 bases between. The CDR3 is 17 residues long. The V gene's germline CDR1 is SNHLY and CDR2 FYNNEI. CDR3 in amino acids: CASSDSLTLGGKNIQYF. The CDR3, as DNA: TGTGCCAGCAGTGACAGTTTGACGTTGGGAGGCAAAAACATTCAGTACTTC. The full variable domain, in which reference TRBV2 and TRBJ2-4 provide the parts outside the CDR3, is EPEVTQTPSHQVTQMGQEVILRCVPISNHLYFYWYRQILGQKVEFLVSFYNNEISEKSEIFDDQFSVERPDGSNFTLKIRSTKLEDSAMYFCASSDSLTLGGKNIQYFGAGTRLSVL.

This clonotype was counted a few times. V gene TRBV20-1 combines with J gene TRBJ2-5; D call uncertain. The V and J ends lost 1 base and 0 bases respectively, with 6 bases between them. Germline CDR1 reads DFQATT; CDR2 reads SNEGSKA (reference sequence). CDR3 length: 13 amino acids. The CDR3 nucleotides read TGCAGTGCTAGAGCGCCCTACCAAGAGACCCAGTACTTC. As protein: CSARAPYQETQYF.

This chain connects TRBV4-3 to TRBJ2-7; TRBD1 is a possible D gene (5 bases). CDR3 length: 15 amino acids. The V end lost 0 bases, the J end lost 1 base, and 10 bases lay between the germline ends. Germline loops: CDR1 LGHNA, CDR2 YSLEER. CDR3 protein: CASSQDGAVSYEQYF. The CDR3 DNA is TGCGCCAGCAGCCAAGATGGGGCAGTTTCCTACGAGCAGTACTTC.

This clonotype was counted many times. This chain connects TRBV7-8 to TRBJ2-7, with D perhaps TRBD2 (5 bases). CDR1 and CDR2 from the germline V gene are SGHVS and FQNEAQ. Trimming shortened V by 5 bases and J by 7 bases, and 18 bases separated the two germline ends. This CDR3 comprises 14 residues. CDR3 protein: CASSRATGLWEQYF. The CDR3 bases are TGTGCCAGCAGCCGAGCTACGGGGTTATGGGAGCAGTACTTC.

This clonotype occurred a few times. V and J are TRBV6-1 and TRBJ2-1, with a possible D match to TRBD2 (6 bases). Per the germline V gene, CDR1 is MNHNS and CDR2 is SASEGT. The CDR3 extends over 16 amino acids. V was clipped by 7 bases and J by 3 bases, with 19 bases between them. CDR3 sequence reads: CASKSTRRELYNEQFF. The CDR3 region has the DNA TGTGCCAGCAAGAGTACGAGGAGGGAGCTCTACAATGAGCAGTTCTTC.

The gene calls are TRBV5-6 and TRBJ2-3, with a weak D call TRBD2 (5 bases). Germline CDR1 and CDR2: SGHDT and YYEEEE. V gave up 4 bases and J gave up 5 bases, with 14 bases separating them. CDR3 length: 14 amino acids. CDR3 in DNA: TGTGCCAGCAGCGAAGACTATTCCGGAGATACGCAGTATTTT. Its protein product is CASSEDYSGDTQYF.

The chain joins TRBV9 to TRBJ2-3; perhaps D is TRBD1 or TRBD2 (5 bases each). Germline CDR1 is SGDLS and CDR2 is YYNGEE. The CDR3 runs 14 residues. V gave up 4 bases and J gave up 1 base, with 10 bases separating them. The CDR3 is CASSLWDGTDTQYF. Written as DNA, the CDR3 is TGTGCCAGCAGCCTATGGGACGGCACAGATACGCAGTATTTT.